This is a list of T cell receptor beta chains from one sample in a study of memory CD4+ T cells and cytomegalovirus serostatus. The repertoire was sequenced with immunoSEQ multiplex PCR; TCRdb's copy has only in-frame clones and lacks some. The data contain about 41,000 clones, approximately 80% of them seen just once; the ten biggest clones take up under 8%. The sequenced sample consisted of memory CD4+ T cells from blood. These receptors were obtained from an adult in good health and CMV-seronegative. Both conserved end residues are part of each CDR3. The order of the fields is clone size, D gene, J gene, V gene, CDR3 DNA, CDR3 protein. D genes are given only for firm matches. Expanded clones get a size class; other rows say once, few or many, or leave the size out.

size: .
D: TRBD1
J: TRBJ2-1
V: TRBV10-3
DNA: TGTGCCATCAGTGAGTCGAGGGGACAGGGCAGTGAGCAGTTCTTC
CDR3: CAISESRGQGSEQFF

size: .
D: .
J: TRBJ1-5
V: TRBV4-3
DNA: TGCGCCAGCAGCCAAGAGTCCGGGGCAGCCAATCAGCCCCAGCATTTT
CDR3: CASSQESGAANQPQHF

size: .
D: TRBD1
J: TRBJ1-1
V: TRBV4-1
DNA: TGCGCCAGCAGCTTACAACAGGGGGTGGCTGAAGCTTTCTTT
CDR3: CASSLQQGVAEAFF

size: .
D: TRBD2
J: TRBJ2-1
V: TRBV11-3
DNA: TGTGCCAGCAGCTTAAGCGGACTAGCGGGATCCTACAATGAGCAGTTCTTC
CDR3: CASSLSGLAGSYNEQFF

size: .
D: .
J: TRBJ1-4
V: TRBV19
DNA: TGTGCCAGTAACTCGGCAACTAATGAAAAACTGTTTTTT
CDR3: CASNSATNEKLFF

size: .
D: .
J: TRBJ1-2
V: TRBV7-2
DNA: TGTGCCAGCAGCCCTCCTGCTGGGCTCTACACCTTC
CDR3: CASSPPAGLYTF

size: .
D: .
J: TRBJ2-1
V: TRBV19
DNA: TGTGCCAGTTCTCCTTGGGACACCCACAATGAGCAGTTCTTC
CDR3: CASSPWDTHNEQFF

size: few
D: .
J: TRBJ2-7
V: TRBV9
DNA: TGTGCCAGCAGCGTAGGGGGCCACTCCTACGAGCAGTACTTC
CDR3: CASSVGGHSYEQYF

size: .
D: TRBD2
J: TRBJ2-2
V: TRBV4-2
DNA: TGTGCCAGCAGCCAAGTTACTAGCGGGCTTGCCGGGGAGCTGTTTTTT
CDR3: CASSQVTSGLAGELFF

size: .
D: .
J: TRBJ1-6
V: TRBV11-2
DNA: TGTGCCAGCAGCTCCACAGGGAGGAATTCACCCCTCCACTTT
CDR3: CASSSTGRNSPLHF

size: .
D: TRBD2
J: TRBJ2-3
V: TRBV9
DNA: TGTGCCAGCAGCGCTCCATCTTCCGGGACTAGTACAGATACGCAGTATTTT
CDR3: CASSAPSSGTSTDTQYF

size: few
D: .
J: TRBJ1-3
V: TRBV5-5
DNA: TGTGCCAGCAGCCCATGGGGGGCGGGAGGAAACACCATATATTTT
CDR3: CASSPWGAGGNTIYF

size: .
D: .
J: TRBJ1-1
V: TRBV7-2
DNA: TGTGCCAGCAGTGAGAGACAGGAAGCTTTCTTT
CDR3: CASSERQEAFF

size: medium-sized
D: .
J: TRBJ1-1
V: TRBV25-1
DNA: TGTGCCAGCAGGAGGGGGGGGGCCACTGAAGCTTTCTTT
CDR3: CASRRGGATEAFF

size: .
D: TRBD2
J: TRBJ2-5
V: TRBV5-1
DNA: TGCGCCAGCAGCTTCGGACTAGCGGGGGGTGAGCAAGAGACCCAGTACTTC
CDR3: CASSFGLAGGEQETQYF